This T cell receptor (beta chain) comes out of a study of Graves' ophthalmopathy and Graves' hyperthyroidism. The PBMCs had their origin in 10 ml of fresh peripheral blood. J lost 5 bases, V lost 6 bases, and 9 bases had no gene match. CDR3 length: 14 amino acids. In germline, CDR1 is MNHNS, CDR2 SASEGT. CDR3 regions of TCR beta were amplified from RNA transcripts. HTBI-primed first-round RT-PCR preceded second-round multiplex PCR. MiXCR, applied by TCRdb to the multiplex PCR reads, yields one record per CDR3 protein. In the table there are hundreds of thousands of distinct CDR3 sequences, roughly 21% of which are singletons.

The V call is TRBV6-1, the J call TRBJ2-5, with TRBD1 identical over 7 bases. The receptor's source is a woman aged 45 to 65 with Graves' ophthalmopathy. Input material: peripheral blood. CDR3 amino acids: CASSPTQGLETQYF. In DNA form, the CDR3 reads TGTGCCAGCAGCCCTACACAGGGGTTGGAGACCCAGTACTTC.